This TCR beta chain was captured in a study of shared clonotypes between healthy human individuals. At the level of the study: CD4 naive cells filled three plates per donor, CD4 memory three, CD8 naive two and CD8 memory one.

Trimming removed 2 bases from V and 0 bases from J, with 15 bases in between. Per the germline V gene, CDR1 is SGHDT and CDR2 is YYEEEE. The CDR3 runs 16 residues. Every subset's genomic DNA went evenly onto several immunoSEQ plates. The method was immunoSEQ multiplex PCR; TCRdb's version includes in-frame clones alone and lacks a portion of them. This table has approximately 1.5 million clones, 95% to 99% appearing once. Every donor was a Caucasian adult from Nashville, Tennessee. The clonotype was recovered from a young man in good health. Sequenced input: naive CD4+ T cells sorted from blood. The subset is: CD45RA+ positively selected. The gene calls are TRBV5-6 and TRBJ2-7; D possibly uses TRBD1 or TRBD2 (5 bases each). The chain's CDR3 is CASSFSGASFSYEQYF. In DNA, the CDR3 is TGTGCCAGCAGCTTTTCCGGGGCGTCCTTCTCCTACGAGCAGTACTTC. The full variable domain, in which reference TRBV5-6 and TRBJ2-7 provide the parts outside the CDR3, is DAGVTQSPTHLIKTRGQQVTLRCSPKSGHDTVSWYQQALGQGPQFIFQYYEEEERQRGNFPDRFSGHQFPNYSSELNVNALLLGDSALYLCASSFSGASFSYEQYFGPGTRLTVT.